This TCR beta chain was sequenced during a study of brain T cells in children with intractable seizures. Study findings and constraints: Clones missing pre-surgery may reflect undersampling of that blood sample. Patients' HCMV serostatus was unknown; virus specificity rests on CDR3 similarity alone.

The time point was: blood from clinic visit 5 months post-surgery; TSC patient then seizure free. Only cases whose brain tissue showed the highest T cell transcript signatures were sequenced. The CDR3 consists of 17 residues. Germline values: CDR1 SGHRS, CDR2 YFSETQ. V lost 3 bases, J lost 1 base, and 8 bases stayed unmatched. With respect to this clone: Its antigen is as yet unknown.

Sequenced by immunoSEQ multiplex PCR; TCRdb stores in-frame clones only, minus some. The sample consists of about 320,000 clones, about 94% of them appearing once. J is TRBJ1-2 and V is TRBV5-1, with 11 bases matching TRBD1. The material sequenced was peripheral blood, taken around 5 months after surgery. This receptor was obtained from a boy under three years old with tuberous sclerosis and intractable seizures. The CDR3 DNA sequence: TGCGCCAGCAGCTCCGGCCGGGACAGGGGGAGTAACTATGGCTACACCTTC. It encodes CASSSGRDRGSNYGYTF. The variable domain in full, with the rest retrieved from reference TRBV5-1 and TRBJ1-2, is KAGVTQTPRYLIKTRGQQVTLSCSPISGHRSVSWYQQTPGQGLQFLFEYFSETQRNKGNFPGRFSGRQFSNSRSEMNVSTLELGDSALYLCASSSGRDRGSNYGYTFGSGTRLTVV.